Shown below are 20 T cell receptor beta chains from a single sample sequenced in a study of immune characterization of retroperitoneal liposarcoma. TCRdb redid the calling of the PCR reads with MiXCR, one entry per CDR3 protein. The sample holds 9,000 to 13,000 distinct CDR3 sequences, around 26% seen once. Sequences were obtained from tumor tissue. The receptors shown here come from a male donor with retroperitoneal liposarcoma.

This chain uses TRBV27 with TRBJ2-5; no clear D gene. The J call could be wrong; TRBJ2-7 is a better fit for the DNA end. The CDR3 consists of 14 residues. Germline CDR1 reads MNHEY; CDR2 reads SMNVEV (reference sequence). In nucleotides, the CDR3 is TGTGCCAGCACCCGACGGGTAGGTGGCTACGAGCAGTACTTC. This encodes CASTRRVGGYEQYF.

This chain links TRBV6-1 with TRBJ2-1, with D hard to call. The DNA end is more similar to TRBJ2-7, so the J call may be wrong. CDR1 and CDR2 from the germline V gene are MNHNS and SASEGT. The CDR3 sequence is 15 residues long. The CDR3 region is CASSELVGQFEKQYF. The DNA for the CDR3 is TGTGCCAGCAGTGAACTTGTTGGCCAGTTTGAAAAGCAGTACTTC.

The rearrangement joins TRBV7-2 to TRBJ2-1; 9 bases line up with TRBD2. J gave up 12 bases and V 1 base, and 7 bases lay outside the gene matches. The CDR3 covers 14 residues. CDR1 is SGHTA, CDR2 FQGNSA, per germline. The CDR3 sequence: CASSLGPTSGWQFF. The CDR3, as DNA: TGTGCCAGCAGCTTAGGGCCCACTAGCGGGTGGCAGTTCTTC.

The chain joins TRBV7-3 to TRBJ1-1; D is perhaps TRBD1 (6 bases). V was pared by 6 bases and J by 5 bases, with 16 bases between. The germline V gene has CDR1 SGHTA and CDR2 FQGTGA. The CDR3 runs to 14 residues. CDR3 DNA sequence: TGTGCCAGCAGTCTTACAGGGTCTCCGACTGAAGCTTTCTTT. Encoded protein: CASSLTGSPTEAFF.

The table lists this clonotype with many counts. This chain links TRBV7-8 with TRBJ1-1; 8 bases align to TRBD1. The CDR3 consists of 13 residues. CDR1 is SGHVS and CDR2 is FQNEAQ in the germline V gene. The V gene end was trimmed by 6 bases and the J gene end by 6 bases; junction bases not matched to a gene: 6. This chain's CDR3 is CASSSPTGAEAFF. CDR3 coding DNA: TGTGCCAGCAGTTCCCCGACAGGGGCTGAAGCTTTCTTT.

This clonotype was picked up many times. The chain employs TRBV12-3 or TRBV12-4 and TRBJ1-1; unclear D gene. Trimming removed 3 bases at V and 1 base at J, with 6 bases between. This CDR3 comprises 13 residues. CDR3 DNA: TGTGCCAGCAGTTTGGCGGGGAACACTGAAGCTTTCTTT. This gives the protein CASSLAGNTEAFF.

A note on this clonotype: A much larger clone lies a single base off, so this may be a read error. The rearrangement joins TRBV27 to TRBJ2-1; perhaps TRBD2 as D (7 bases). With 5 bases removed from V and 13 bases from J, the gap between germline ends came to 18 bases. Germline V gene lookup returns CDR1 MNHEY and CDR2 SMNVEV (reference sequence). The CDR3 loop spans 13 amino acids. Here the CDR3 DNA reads TGTGCCAGCAGTCCCGGGGGGACAAACATTCAGTTCTTC. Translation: CASSPGGTNIQFF.

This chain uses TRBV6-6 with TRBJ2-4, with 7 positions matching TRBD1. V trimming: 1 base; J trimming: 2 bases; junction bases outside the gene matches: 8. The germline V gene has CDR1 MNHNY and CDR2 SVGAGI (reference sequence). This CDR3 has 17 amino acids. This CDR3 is CASSYYYRGSPKNIQYF. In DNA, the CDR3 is TGTGCCAGCAGTTACTACTACAGGGGATCGCCCAAAAACATTCAGTACTTC.

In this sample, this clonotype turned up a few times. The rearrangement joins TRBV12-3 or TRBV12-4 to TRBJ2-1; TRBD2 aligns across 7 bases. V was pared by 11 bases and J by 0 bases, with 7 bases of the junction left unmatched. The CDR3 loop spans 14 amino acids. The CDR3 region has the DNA TGTGCCTCCGTGGGGGGGGGCTCCTACAATGAGCAGTTCTTC. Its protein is CASVGGGSYNEQFF.

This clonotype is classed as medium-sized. In DNA form, the CDR3 reads TGTGCCAGCAGCTCCGGACTAGCGGGACCCTTCTACGAGCAGTACTTC. Translation: CASSSGLAGPFYEQYF. The J gene is TRBJ2-7, the V gene TRBV7-2; 12 bases agree with TRBD2. The trim removed 4 bases at V and 3 bases at J, leaving 7 bases unmatched. Germline V lookup: CDR1 SGHTA, CDR2 FQGNSA. This CDR3 region has 16 residues.

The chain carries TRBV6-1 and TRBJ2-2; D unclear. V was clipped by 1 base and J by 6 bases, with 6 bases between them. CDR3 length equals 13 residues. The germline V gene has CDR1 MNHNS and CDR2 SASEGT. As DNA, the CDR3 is TGTGCCAGCAGTGAAGGAGATCCCGGGGAGCTGTTTTTT. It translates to CASSEGDPGELFF.

The CDR3 DNA sequence: TGTGCCAGCAGTGCATCGACTAGAGGGAGCACAGATACGCAGTATTTT. This gives the protein CASSASTRGSTDTQYF. The chain links TRBV6-1 to TRBJ2-3; weak D call: TRBD2 (6 bases). Looked up from germline, CDR1 is MNHNS and CDR2 is SASEGT. This CDR3 is 16 amino acids long. Trimming stripped 4 bases from V and 0 bases from J, with 14 bases between.

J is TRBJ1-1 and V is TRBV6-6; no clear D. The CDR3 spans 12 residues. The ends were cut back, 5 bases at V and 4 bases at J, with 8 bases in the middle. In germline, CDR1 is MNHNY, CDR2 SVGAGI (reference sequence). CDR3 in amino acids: CASSDWGTEAFF. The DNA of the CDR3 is TGTGCCAGCAGTGATTGGGGCACTGAAGCTTTCTTT.

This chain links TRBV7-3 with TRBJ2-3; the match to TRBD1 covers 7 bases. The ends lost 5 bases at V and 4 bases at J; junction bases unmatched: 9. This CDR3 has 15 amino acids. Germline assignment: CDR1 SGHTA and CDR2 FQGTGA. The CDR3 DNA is TGTGCCAGCAGCATATACCGGGACAGATCAGATACGCAGTATTTT. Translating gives CASSIYRDRSDTQYF.

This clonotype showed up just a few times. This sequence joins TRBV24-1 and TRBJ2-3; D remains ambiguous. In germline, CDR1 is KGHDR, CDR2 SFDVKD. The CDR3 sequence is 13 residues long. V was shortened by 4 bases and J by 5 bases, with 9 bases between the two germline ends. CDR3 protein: CATSEPHRDTQYF. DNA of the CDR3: TGTGCCACCAGTGAGCCCCATCGAGATACGCAGTATTTT.

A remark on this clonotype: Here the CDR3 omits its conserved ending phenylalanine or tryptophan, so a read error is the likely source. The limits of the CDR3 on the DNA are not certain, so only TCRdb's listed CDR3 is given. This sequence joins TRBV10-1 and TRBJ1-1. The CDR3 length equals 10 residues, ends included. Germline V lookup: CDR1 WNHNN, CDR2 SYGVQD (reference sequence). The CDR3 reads CASSESYRIS.

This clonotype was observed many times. CDR3 nucleotides: TGTGCCAGCAGTGTTGCGGCGGGGGAAGGTATTGAGCAGTACTTC. This sequence encodes CASSVAAGEGIEQYF. The gene calls are TRBV6-1 and TRBJ2-1; 7 bases are a match to TRBD2. The DNA matches TRBJ2-7 better at its end, which makes the J call doubtful. There are 15 residues in the CDR3. Germline V CDR1 and CDR2: MNHNS, SASEGT.

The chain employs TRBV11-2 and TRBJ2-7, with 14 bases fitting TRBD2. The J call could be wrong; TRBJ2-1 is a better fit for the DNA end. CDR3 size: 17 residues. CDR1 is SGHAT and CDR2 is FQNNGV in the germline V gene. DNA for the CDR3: TGTGCCAGCAGTTTCATTCCCGGGACTAGCGGGAGATACGAGCAGTTCTTC. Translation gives CASSFIPGTSGRYEQFF.

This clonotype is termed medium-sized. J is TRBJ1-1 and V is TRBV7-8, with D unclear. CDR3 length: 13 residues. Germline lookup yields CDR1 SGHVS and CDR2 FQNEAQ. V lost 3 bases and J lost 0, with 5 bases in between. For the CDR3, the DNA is TGTGCCAGCAGCTTTTTCTTGAACACTGAAGCTTTCTTT. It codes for CASSFFLNTEAFF.

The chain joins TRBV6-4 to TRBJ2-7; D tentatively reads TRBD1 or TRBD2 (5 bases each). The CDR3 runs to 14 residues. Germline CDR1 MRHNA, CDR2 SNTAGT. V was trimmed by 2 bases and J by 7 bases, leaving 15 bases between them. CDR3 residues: CASSDDRDGKEQYF. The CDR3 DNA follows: TGTGCCAGCAGTGACGATAGGGACGGGAAGGAGCAGTACTTC.